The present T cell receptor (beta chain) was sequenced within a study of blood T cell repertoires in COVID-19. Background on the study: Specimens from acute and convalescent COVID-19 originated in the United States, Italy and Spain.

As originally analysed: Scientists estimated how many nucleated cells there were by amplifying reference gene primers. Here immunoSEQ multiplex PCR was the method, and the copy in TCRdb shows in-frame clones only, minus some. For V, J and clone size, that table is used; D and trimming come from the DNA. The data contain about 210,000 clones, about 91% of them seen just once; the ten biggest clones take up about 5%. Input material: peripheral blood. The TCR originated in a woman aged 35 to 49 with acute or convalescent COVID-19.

The chain's CDR3 is CASSNPARGANEKLFF. The DNA for the CDR3 is TGTGCCAGCAGCAACCCTGCCAGGGGTGCTAATGAAAAACTGTTTTTT. This sequence joins TRBV5-5 and TRBJ1-4; the D gene is possibly TRBD1 (6 bases). V was cut by 4 bases and J by 3 bases, with 16 bases left in between. The CDR3 loop spans 16 amino acids. CDR1 and CDR2 from the germline V gene are SGHKS and YYEKEE (reference sequence).